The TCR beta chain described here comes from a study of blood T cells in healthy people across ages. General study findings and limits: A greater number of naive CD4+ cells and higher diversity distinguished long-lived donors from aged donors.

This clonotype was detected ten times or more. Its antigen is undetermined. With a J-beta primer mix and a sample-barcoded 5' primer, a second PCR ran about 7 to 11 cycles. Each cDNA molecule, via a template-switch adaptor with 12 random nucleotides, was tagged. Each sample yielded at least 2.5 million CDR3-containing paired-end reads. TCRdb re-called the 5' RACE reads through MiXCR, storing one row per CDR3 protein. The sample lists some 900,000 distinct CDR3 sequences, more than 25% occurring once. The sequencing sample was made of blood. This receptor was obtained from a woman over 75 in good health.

The CDR3 protein is CASTPQIAKNIQYF. As DNA, the CDR3 is TGTGCCAGCACCCCCCAGATAGCCAAAAACATTCAGTACTTC. This chain links TRBV12-1 with TRBJ2-4; the D call in the table, TRBD1, was not verified against the DNA. TRBV12-1 is termed a pseudogene. There are 14 residues in the CDR3.